The 2 T cell receptor beta chains below come from one sample, sequenced in a study of T-cell reconstitution after alpha-beta-depleted transplantation in children. This sample's TCRbeta library carried unique molecular identifier barcodes. A single record per CDR3 protein comes from TCRdb applying MiXCR to the PCR reads. The repertoire has approximately 500,000 distinct CDR3 sequences, about 11% of them found once; the top ten carry 2% to 2.5%. The sample was PBMCs, taken before TCRalphabeta/CD19-depleted stem cell transplant. All receptors come from a child aged 2 to 10 with inherited bone marrow failure, due to receive a stem cell transplant.

This clonotype was detected ten times or more. This rearrangement joins TRBV15 to TRBJ1-1; a weak D match, TRBD1 (6 bases). The CDR3 runs 14 residues. Looked up from germline, CDR1 is LNHNV and CDR2 is YYDKDF (reference sequence). V was cut by 1 base and J by 4 bases, with 10 bases left in between. The CDR3 DNA is TGTGCCACCAGCAGAGGTCAGGGGTCCACTGAAGCTTTCTTT. Residues: CATSRGQGSTEAFF.

This clonotype was counted ten times or more. V usage is TRBV27 and J usage is TRBJ2-1; 9 bases fit TRBD1. J was trimmed by 9 bases and V by 6 bases; bases with no gene match: 9. The CDR3 totals 14 residues. CDR1 and CDR2 from the germline V gene are MNHEY and SMNVEV (reference sequence). CDR3 region: CASRPGTGWGEQFF. The CDR3 DNA sequence: TGTGCCAGCAGACCCGGGACAGGGTGGGGTGAGCAGTTCTTC.